This TCR beta chain was documented in a study of identical twins. General observations from the study: Whereas memory repertoires showed no such difference, abundant cord blood beta clonotypes carried fewer insertions. Invariant MAIT and iNKT cells could partly confound zero-insertion analyses. The conclusions drew on cross-sectional statistical analysis instead of tracking the same donors.

Using its own MiXCR run on the 5' RACE reads, TCRdb lists one record per CDR3 protein. The sample yields over 200,000 distinct CDR3 sequences, roughly 7.1% seen once. Worth noting for this clonotype: As yet, its antigen is unknown.

V gave up 5 bases and J gave up 9 bases, with 8 bases separating them. CDR3 length equals 11 residues. Germline lookup yields CDR1 MNHEY and CDR2 SMNVEV (reference sequence). This sample also appeared in a second study, on T cells expressing NK-cell markers. That paper states: Sorting was limited to alpha-beta TCR-expressing T cells with an anti-gamma-delta TCR antibody in several experiments.

The sequence was collected from a woman under 30 in good health. Source material: CD8+ T cells sorted from blood. The V and J genes are TRBV27 and TRBJ2-1; no definite D call. CDR3 sequence (DNA): TGTGCCAGCAGTACGGGCGGTGAGCAGTTCTTC. This gives the protein CASSTGGEQFF.